The 14 T cell receptor beta chains below all came from one sample that was sequenced in a study of beta chain features in type 1 diabetes. Expressed TCRB transcripts were sequenced, since all the RNA that had been isolated was reverse transcribed. Sequencing used immunoSEQ multiplex PCR; TCRdb keeps in-frame clones, though not all of them. The sample includes around 150,000 clones, 63% of them seen just once. Their antigen targets remain unknown. Findings and caveats of the study: People with Type 1 diabetes carried modestly yet significantly shorter TCRB CDR3s in all four CD4+ subsets.

Sequencing was carried out using naive CD4+ T cells from blood. The receptor set was obtained from a man aged 25 to 40 with type 1 diabetes.

The chain couples TRBV30 to TRBJ2-5; 9 bases line up with TRBD2. This CDR3 spans 13 amino acids. Germline trimming cut 8 bases from V and 1 base from J; bases unmatched to any gene: 5. Germline V gives CDR1 GTSNPN, CDR2 SVGIG (reference sequence). In DNA, the CDR3 is TGTGCCCGGACTAGCGAATCCCAAGAGACCCAGTACTTC. It specifies CARTSESQETQYF.

The gene calls are TRBV6-5 and TRBJ2-7, with D perhaps matching TRBD1 (5 bases). Germline CDR1 reads MNHEY; CDR2 reads SVGAGI. CDR3 length: 14 amino acids. The V gene lost 2 bases and the J gene lost 2 bases, with 10 bases spanning the gap. The CDR3 loop reads CASSYGTGTYEQYF. As DNA, the CDR3 is TGTGCCAGCAGTTACGGTACAGGTACCTACGAGCAGTACTTC.

The chain is built from TRBV7-2 and TRBJ1-6, with 8 bases matching TRBD1. Trimming took 1 base from V and 7 from J; bases not matched to a gene: 6. The germline CDR1 and CDR2 sequences are SGHTA and FQGNSA. The CDR3 contains 16 residues. The CDR3 spells CASSLVQGAKNSPLHF. CDR3 in DNA: TGTGCCAGCAGCTTAGTGCAGGGGGCTAAGAATTCACCCCTCCACTTT.

This rearrangement joins TRBV28 to TRBJ1-6, with 9 bases identical to TRBD1. Looked up from germline, CDR1 is MDHEN and CDR2 is SYDVKM. The CDR3 is made up of 15 amino acids. The V gene end was trimmed by 6 bases and the J gene end by 10 bases; junction bases not matched to a gene: 10. CDR3 protein: CASSLPGTGFSPLHF. The CDR3 DNA is TGTGCCAGCAGCCTGCCCGGGACAGGGTTCTCACCCCTCCACTTT.

This sequence joins TRBV7-2 and TRBJ2-3; 15 nucleotides line up with TRBD2. J gave up 5 bases and V 5 bases, and 5 bases lay outside the gene matches. Germline assignment: CDR1 SGHTA and CDR2 FQGNSA. The CDR3 totals 16 residues. The CDR3 reads CASSLGTSGGQDTQYF. DNA for the CDR3: TGTGCCAGCAGCCTAGGGACTAGCGGGGGGCAAGATACGCAGTATTTT.

This chain's CDR3 is CASSLVIETEQYF. The CDR3 DNA is TGTGCCAGCAGCTTAGTTATCGAGACGGAGCAGTACTTC. This sequence joins TRBV7-9 and TRBJ2-7; D unclear. Germline V gives CDR1 SEHNR, CDR2 FQNEAQ (reference sequence). The CDR3 runs 13 residues. V shed 1 base and J shed 7 bases, with 11 bases lying between them.

The rearrangement joins TRBV2 to TRBJ2-7; no reliable D call. CDR1 SNHLY and CDR2 FYNNEI come from the germline V gene. V was trimmed by 6 bases and J by 1 base, leaving 13 bases between them. The CDR3 totals 14 residues. Written as DNA, the CDR3 is TGTGCCAGCAGAGACCGGACGGGTTCCTACGAGCAGTACTTC. It is translated as CASRDRTGSYEQYF.

This clone came up a few times. V gene TRBV7-9 combines with J gene TRBJ1-4; D gene uncertain. Germline values: CDR1 SEHNR, CDR2 FQNEAQ (reference sequence). V was clipped by 5 bases and J by 8 bases, with 15 bases between them. The CDR3 sequence is 14 residues long. CDR3 amino acids: CASSPENGKEKLFF. For the CDR3, the DNA is TGTGCCAGCAGCCCCGAGAACGGGAAAGAAAAACTGTTTTTT.

The chain recombines TRBV29-1 with TRBJ2-7; possibly TRBD1 for D (5 bases). This CDR3 has 11 residues. The germline V and J ends were trimmed by 7 bases and 0 bases, with 7 bases remaining between them. CDR1 and CDR2 from the germline V gene are SQVTM and ANQGSEA. CDR3 sequence: CSGTNSYEQYF. The CDR3, as DNA: TGCAGCGGGACAAACTCCTACGAGCAGTACTTC.

This chain uses TRBV29-1 with TRBJ1-4, with D unclear. Germline assignment: CDR1 SQVTM and CDR2 ANQGSEA. V was cut by 1 base and J by 7 bases, with 13 bases left in between. The CDR3 is 14 amino acids. The CDR3 is CSVEAVIGSEKLFF. As DNA, the CDR3 is TGCAGCGTTGAAGCGGTAATCGGGAGTGAAAAACTGTTTTTT.

In the case of this clone: At one of its ends the junction is not consistent with the germline gene, which may arise from a read error. The chain combines TRBV29-1 with TRBJ2-7, with D unresolved. The CDR3 totals 12 residues. Germline V gives CDR1 SQVTM, CDR2 ANQGSEA. DNA for the CDR3: TGCAGCGGTGAAGGACGCTCCTACGAGCAGTACTTC. Amino acid sequence: CSGEGRSYEQYF.

The table lists this clone with a count of one. The genes are TRBV2 and TRBJ2-1; D is unclear. Looked up from germline, CDR1 is SNHLY and CDR2 is FYNNEI. V lost 6 bases and J lost 6, with 9 bases in between. The CDR3 sequence is 12 residues long. The CDR3 DNA reads TGTGCCAGCAGATCATCGGGCAATGAGCAGTTCTTC. The encoded protein is CASRSSGNEQFF.

In nucleotides, the CDR3 is TGTGCCTGGAGCCCGAGGGGAGATACGCAGTATTTT. Protein sequence: CAWSPRGDTQYF. This chain joins TRBV30 and TRBJ2-3; D may be TRBD1 or TRBD2 (5 bases each). The CDR3 totals 12 residues. Trimming removed 3 bases from V and 5 bases from J, with 9 bases in between. Germline V lookup: CDR1 GTSNPN, CDR2 SVGIG (reference sequence).

The chain uses TRBV29-1 and TRBJ2-2; D is uncertain. The CDR3 extends over 19 amino acids. V was clipped by 0 bases and J by 1 base, with 21 bases between them. The germline gives CDR1 SQVTM, CDR2 ANQGSEA. The CDR3 nucleotides are TGCAGCGTTGAAGAGGGTGGGCAGGCAAGAACCCTGAACACCGGGGAGCTGTTTTTT. It yields the protein CSVEEGGQARTLNTGELFF.